The next 27 T cell receptor beta chains were all read from a single sample in a study of shared T cell receptors in the human thymus. Assay: immunoSEQ multiplex PCR; the TCRdb copy retains only in-frame clones and omits some. The top ten clones hold about 0.0094% of a sample with more than 550,000 clones, 87% of them seen once. The same specimen was also included in a second study, on human thymus T cells.

Sequencing input: thymocytes. Receptors were obtained from a boy under three years old with a congenital heart defect.

V usage is TRBV7-9 and J usage is TRBJ2-3; 9 bases agree with TRBD1. With V trimmed by 4 bases and J by 5 bases, 13 bases remained unmatched. Per the germline V gene, CDR1 is SEHNR and CDR2 is FQNEAQ (reference sequence). The CDR3 consists of 17 residues. The CDR3 protein is CASSSTPGQGWRDTQYF. The CDR3 bases are TGTGCCAGCAGCTCCACCCCGGGACAGGGATGGAGAGATACGCAGTATTTT.

A word on this clone: The same CDR3 is also encoded by other DNA sequences in this sample. The CDR3 coding sequence is TGCGCCAGCAGCCAAGGACTAGCCAAAAACATTCAGTACTTC. This gives the protein CASSQGLAKNIQYF. This rearrangement joins TRBV4-1 to TRBJ2-4; D is unclear. Deletions cut 1 base from V and 0 bases from J, with 4 bases between. CDR3 length equals 14 residues. Germline assignment: CDR1 MGHRA and CDR2 YSYEKL.

The rearrangement joins TRBV15 to TRBJ1-1; D is ambiguous. Trimming left V 0 bases short and J 1 base short, with 12 bases between. The CDR3 spans 16 residues. Germline V gene data show CDR1 as LNHNV and CDR2 as YYDKDF (reference sequence). The CDR3 reads CATSRDGLTENTEAFF. The CDR3 coding sequence is TGTGCCACCAGCAGAGATGGGCTTACAGAGAACACTGAAGCTTTCTTT.

The chain uses TRBV25-1 and TRBJ2-2; TRBD1 agrees at 10 bases. Per the germline V gene, CDR1 is MGHDK and CDR2 is SYGVNS. This CDR3 has 16 residues. V lost 4 bases to trimming and J lost 1 base; unmatched junction nucleotides: 3. The CDR3 here is CASSGGQGKNTGELFF. The CDR3 DNA reads as TGTGCCAGCAGTGGGGGACAGGGGAAGAACACCGGGGAGCTGTTTTTT.

The genes are TRBV4-1 and TRBJ1-5; D might be TRBD1 (5 bases). The CDR3 consists of 19 residues. V lost 3 bases to trimming and J lost 3 bases, with 24 bases between them. CDR1 and CDR2 (germline): MGHRA, YSYEKL. DNA of the CDR3: TGCGCCAGCAGCCAGCGGGGCTCGGGCCTTACAAGCGTCAATCAGCCCCAGCATTTT. Amino acids: CASSQRGSGLTSVNQPQHF.

The chain has TRBV6-1 and TRBJ1-2; 7 bases are shared with TRBD1. J gave up 8 bases and V 4 bases, and 4 bases lay outside the gene matches. The germline V gene encodes CDR1 MNHNS and CDR2 SASEGT. This CDR3 contains 12 residues. Here the CDR3 reads CASSGTGRGYTF. The CDR3 DNA reads TGTGCCAGCAGTGGGACAGGACGGGGCTACACCTTC.

The chain uses TRBV28 and TRBJ2-7; D remains unclear. The V end lost 6 bases, the J end lost 6 bases, and 12 bases lay between the germline ends. CDR1 is MDHEN and CDR2 is SYDVKM in the germline V gene. This CDR3 has 12 residues. CDR3 loop: CASRPVTGEQYF. Written as DNA, the CDR3 is TGTGCCAGCAGGCCCGTGACGGGCGAGCAGTACTTC.

The chain is built from TRBV27 and TRBJ2-7; 9 nucleotides line up with TRBD1. The J segment lost 5 bases and the V segment lost 1 base, leaving 3 bases of the junction unmatched. The germline V gene has CDR1 MNHEY and CDR2 SMNVEV (reference sequence). This CDR3 region has 14 residues. The DNA of the CDR3 is TGTGCCAGCAGTTTATGGGACAGGGTCAACGAGCAGTACTTC. It yields the protein CASSLWDRVNEQYF.

This rearrangement joins TRBV6-6 to TRBJ2-5, with no clear D. The CDR3 sequence is 13 residues long. V lost 6 bases and J 1 base, leaving 9 bases between the germline ends. Germline assignment: CDR1 MNHNY and CDR2 SVGAGI (reference sequence). CDR3 sequence: CASRRISQETQYF. The CDR3 DNA reads TGTGCCAGCAGGCGCATCTCCCAAGAGACCCAGTACTTC.

This clone appeared once. V and J are TRBV6-1 and TRBJ1-1; D is possibly TRBD1 (5 bases). The CDR3 consists of 13 residues. V gave up 6 bases and J gave up 11 bases, with 19 bases separating them. CDR1 MNHNS and CDR2 SASEGT come from the germline V gene. The CDR3 DNA reads as TGTGCCAGCAGGGGAATTTACAGGTTAGGGGCTTTCTTT. Residues: CASRGIYRLGAFF.

The rearrangement joins TRBV2 to TRBJ2-5, with a tentative D call TRBD2 (7 bases). Deletions cut 7 bases from V and 4 bases from J, with 13 bases between. Germline loops: CDR1 SNHLY, CDR2 FYNNEI. This CDR3 is 13 amino acids long. CDR3 sequence reads: CASNGGAGETQYF. DNA of the CDR3: TGTGCCAGCAATGGGGGGGCCGGAGAGACCCAGTACTTC.

This chain uses TRBV28 with TRBJ1-2; D gene ambiguous. Trimming took off 0 bases at V and 1 base at J, with 9 bases between the two ends. The CDR3 sequence is 15 residues long. Germline CDR1 reads MDHEN; CDR2 reads SYDVKM. This chain's CDR3 is CASSLCIGVNYGYTF. CDR3 nucleotides: TGTGCCAGCAGTTTATGCATCGGGGTTAACTATGGCTACACCTTC.

V usage is TRBV5-6 and J usage is TRBJ1-3, with D possibly being TRBD1 (5 bases). V shed 3 bases and J shed 5 bases, with 24 bases lying between them. The CDR3 totals 18 residues. CDR1 and CDR2 (germline): SGHDT, YYEEEE. CDR3: CASSSKNEQLGLRNTIYF. The CDR3 nucleotides are TGTGCCAGCAGCTCCAAAAATGAACAGTTGGGGCTACGAAACACCATATATTTT.

The gene calls are TRBV14 and TRBJ2-7, with 12 bases that match TRBD2. Looked up from germline, CDR1 is SGHDN and CDR2 is FVKESK. With V trimmed by 3 bases and J by 0 bases, 12 bases remained unmatched. This CDR3 spans 19 amino acids. This CDR3 reads CASSHKNRTSGTSSYEQYF. CDR3 DNA: TGTGCCAGCAGCCATAAAAATCGGACTAGCGGGACGAGCTCCTACGAGCAGTACTTC. Looking up the rest from reference TRBV14 and TRBJ2-7 gives the full variable domain: EAGVTQFPSHSVIEKGQTVTLRCDPISGHDNLYWYRRVMGKEIKFLLHFVKESKQDESGMPNNRFLAERTGGTYSTLKVQPAELEDSGVYFCASSHKNRTSGTSSYEQYFGPGTRLTVT.

This clone has a single count. This rearrangement joins TRBV2 to TRBJ2-5, with D perhaps matching TRBD2 (5 bases). V dropped 3 bases and J dropped 3 bases, with 17 bases sitting between them. The V gene's germline CDR1 is SNHLY and CDR2 FYNNEI. The CDR3 runs to 16 residues. In nucleotides, the CDR3 is TGTGCCAGCAGTGATCGGGGTCGGCCCCACAAAGAGACCCAGTACTTC. Residues: CASSDRGRPHKETQYF. Full variable domain (missing parts from reference TRBV2 and TRBJ2-5): EPEVTQTPSHQVTQMGQEVILRCVPISNHLYFYWYRQILGQKVEFLVSFYNNEISEKSEIFDDQFSVERPDGSNFTLKIRSTKLEDSAMYFCASSDRGRPHKETQYFGPGTRLLVL.

The chain uses TRBV19 and TRBJ2-7; 8 bases map to TRBD2. The CDR3 is 15 amino acids. Germline CDR1 reads LNHDA; CDR2 reads SQIVND (reference sequence). V was pared by 3 bases and J by 2 bases, with 6 bases of the junction left unmatched. In DNA form, the CDR3 reads TGTGCCAGTAGTATCGGTCGACTAGCGACCTACGAGCAGTACTTC. Translated, it gives CASSIGRLATYEQYF.

The rearrangement joins TRBV2 to TRBJ1-5; a weak D match, TRBD1 (5 bases). The V end lost 6 bases, the J end lost 5 bases, and 32 bases lay between the germline ends. Germline V CDR1 and CDR2: SNHLY, FYNNEI. The CDR3 loop spans 20 amino acids. The CDR3 is CASRDYPRGRGPMGHQPQHF. The CDR3 DNA reads TGTGCCAGCAGGGACTACCCCCGGGGTCGGGGCCCAATGGGTCATCAGCCCCAGCATTTT.

The chain has TRBV4-3 and TRBJ2-5; TRBD2 aligns across 12 bases. V lost 0 bases and J lost 5; bases outside the gene matches: 4. CDR1 and CDR2 from the germline V gene are LGHNA and YSLEER. This CDR3 comprises 16 residues. The CDR3 nucleotides are TGCGCCAGCAGCCAAGAACTAGCGGGGGGTGGGGAGACCCAGTACTTC. It yields the protein CASSQELAGGGETQYF.

This chain joins TRBV7-6 and TRBJ1-3; D ambiguous. Deletions cut 5 bases from V and 0 bases from J, with 11 bases between. The CDR3 covers 15 residues. Looked up from germline, CDR1 is SGHVS and CDR2 is FNYEAQ. The CDR3 DNA is TGTGCCAGCAGCGGGAGCTGGGGCTCTGGAAACACCATATATTTT. It codes for CASSGSWGSGNTIYF.

This clone was seen more than once but under ten times. The chain has TRBV4-2 and TRBJ1-6; TRBD1 might be the D (6 bases). This CDR3 contains 14 residues. Trimming removed 4 bases from V and 12 bases from J, with 16 bases in between. Germline-derived CDR1 and CDR2 are LGHNA and YNFKEQ. CDR3 nucleotide sequence: TGTGCCAGCAGCCCAGGGGCTAGTGAATTACCCCTCCACTTT. It is translated as CASSPGASELPLHF.

J is TRBJ1-4 and V is TRBV4-3, with a tentative D call TRBD1 (5 bases). CDR3 size: 15 residues. In germline, CDR1 is LGHNA, CDR2 YSLEER. Trimming removed 0 bases at V and 8 bases at J, with 13 bases between. The CDR3 nucleotides read TGCGCCAGCAGCCAAGATCAGGGCCAAGCGGAAAAACTGTTTTTT. This translates into CASSQDQGQAEKLFF.

This clone was seen just once. The rearrangement links TRBV4-2 to TRBJ2-6, with 7 bases fitting TRBD1. The germline CDR1 and CDR2 sequences are LGHNA and YNFKEQ. CDR3 size: 16 residues. The V gene end was trimmed by 2 bases and the J gene end by 3 bases; junction bases not matched to a gene: 4. The CDR3 loop reads CASSQPTGVGANVLTF. Here the CDR3 DNA reads TGTGCCAGCAGCCAACCAACAGGGGTTGGGGCCAACGTCCTGACTTTC.

This rearrangement joins TRBV11-2 to TRBJ1-1; D perhaps matches TRBD1 (5 bases). The CDR3 length is 17 residues. Germline CDR1 and CDR2: SGHAT and FQNNGV. Deletions cut 5 bases from V and 0 bases from J, with 19 bases between. The CDR3 DNA sequence: TGTGCCAGCAGCGTAAGACAGCCCAAGCCCATGAACACTGAAGCTTTCTTT. Translation gives CASSVRQPKPMNTEAFF.

The chain recombines TRBV27 with TRBJ2-7, with 16 bases fitting TRBD2. The germline V gene encodes CDR1 MNHEY and CDR2 SMNVEV (reference sequence). V lost 7 bases, J lost 3 bases, and 12 bases stayed unmatched. This CDR3 spans 18 amino acids. The CDR3 DNA reads as TGTGCCAGCACGCCTAAGGGACTAGCGGGGGGGCGTCTCTACGAGCAGTACTTC. It yields the protein CASTPKGLAGGRLYEQYF.

The rearrangement uses TRBV7-9 and TRBJ2-7; perhaps TRBD1 as D (9 bases). Trimming removed 4 bases from V and 2 bases from J, with 18 bases in between. Germline V gives CDR1 SEHNR, CDR2 FQNEAQ (reference sequence). The CDR3 extends over 16 amino acids. The CDR3 here is CASSSRGDRVPYEQYF. In DNA form, the CDR3 reads TGTGCCAGCAGCTCGCGGGGGGACAGGGTCCCCTACGAGCAGTACTTC.

As regards this clone: This CDR3 is also generated by other DNA sequences in the sample. The V call is TRBV6-5, the J call TRBJ1-6; TRBD1 matches at 7 bases. Germline V gene sequence: CDR1 MNHEY, CDR2 SVGAGI. This CDR3 is built from 14 residues. V lost 5 bases, J lost 7 bases, and 5 bases stayed unmatched. The CDR3, as DNA: TGTGCCAGCAGTAACGCAGGGGGGAATTCACCCCTCCACTTT. Translation: CASSNAGGNSPLHF.

The rearrangement uses TRBV6-5 and TRBJ2-4; perhaps TRBD1 as D (6 bases). V lost 5 bases and J 5 bases, leaving 13 bases between the germline ends. Per the germline V gene, CDR1 is MNHEY and CDR2 is SVGAGI. CDR3 length: 14 amino acids. For the CDR3, the DNA is TGTGCCAGCAGTGCACAGGGTGGAGAAAACATTCAGTACTTC. It specifies CASSAQGGENIQYF.